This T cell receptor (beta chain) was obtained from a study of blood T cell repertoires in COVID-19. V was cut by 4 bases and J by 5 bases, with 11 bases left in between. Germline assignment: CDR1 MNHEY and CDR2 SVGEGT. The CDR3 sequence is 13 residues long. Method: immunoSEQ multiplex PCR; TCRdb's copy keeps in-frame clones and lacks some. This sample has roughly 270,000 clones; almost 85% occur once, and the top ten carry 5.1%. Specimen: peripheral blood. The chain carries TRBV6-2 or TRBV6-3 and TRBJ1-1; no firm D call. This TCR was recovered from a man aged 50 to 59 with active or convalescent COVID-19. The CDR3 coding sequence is TGTGCCAGCAGTTTTGGGCGAAGGACTGAAGCTTTCTTT. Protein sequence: CASSFGRRTEAFF.